The next 20 T cell receptor beta chains were all read from a single sample in a study of a mutant IDH1 vaccine in newly diagnosed glioma. Time point described: week 47, end of study. The vaccine gave 300 ug of a 20-mer mutant IDH1 peptide subcutaneously per dose. Only in-frame clones appear in the TCRdb table, and some are missing; sequencing was by immunoSEQ multiplex PCR. This repertoire shows 10,000 to 15,000 clones, around 81% found once; its top ten account for less than 5%. The antigens these receptors bind are not known. The specimen comprised PBMCs, sampled from a glioma patient whose treatment included an IDH1 peptide vaccine. Source of these receptors: a woman aged 40 to 50 with glioma.

This sequence joins TRBV27 and TRBJ1-2; D ambiguous. From germline, CDR1 is MNHEY and CDR2 SMNVEV (reference sequence). Trimming stripped 11 bases from V and 4 bases from J, with 20 bases between. There are 14 residues in the CDR3. CDR3 region: CASSFGRDSYGYTF. DNA for the CDR3: TGTGCCTCATCCTTTGGACGAGATAGCTATGGCTACACCTTC.

This chain links TRBV21-1 with TRBJ1-1. TRBV21-1 is recorded as a pseudogene. CDR3 size: 15 residues. The CDR3 nucleotides read TGTGCCAGCAGCAACGCCAGGCTCGAGGACACTGAAGCTTTCTTT. Encoded protein: CASSNARLEDTEAFF.

This chain uses TRBV4-3 with TRBJ1-4, with D possibly TRBD1 on 5 matching bases. The germline V gene has CDR1 LGHNA and CDR2 YSLEER. With 2 bases removed from V and 12 bases from J, the gap between germline ends came to 13 bases. CDR3 length: 13 residues. CDR3: CASSQRDGGELFF. The CDR3 DNA sequence: TGCGCCAGCAGCCAAAGGGATGGGGGGGAACTGTTTTTT.

J is TRBJ1-3 and V is TRBV19; 7 positions agree with TRBD1. V lost 6 bases, J lost 8 bases, and 16 bases stayed unmatched. The CDR3 covers 16 residues. Looked up from germline, CDR1 is LNHDA and CDR2 is SQIVND (reference sequence). The CDR3 DNA follows: TGTGCCAGTAGCTCCCCGGACAGGCGTGTCTCGGACACCATATATTTT. Translated: CASSSPDRRVSDTIYF.

The V and J genes are TRBV19 and TRBJ1-1, with 8 bases matching TRBD1. Germline V gene sequence: CDR1 LNHDA, CDR2 SQIVND (reference sequence). The CDR3 has 15 residues. With 5 bases clipped from V and 0 bases from J, the junction kept 5 bases outside the gene matches. This chain's CDR3 is CASSPRDRLNTEAFF. The CDR3 nucleotides are TGTGCCAGTAGTCCACGGGACAGGTTGAACACTGAAGCTTTCTTT.

On this clone: This sample also contains other DNA sequences that code for the same CDR3. J is TRBJ2-5 and V is TRBV5-1; a weak D match, TRBD2 (7 bases). Per germline, CDR1 SGHRS and CDR2 YFSETQ. This CDR3 has 17 residues. The V gene lost 1 base and the J gene lost 4 bases, with 20 bases spanning the gap. Here the CDR3 DNA reads TGCGCCAGCAGCTTGTATTCCGGGGGGCTAGGGGGAGAGACCCAGTACTTC. This encodes CASSLYSGGLGGETQYF.

The V call is TRBV7-9, the J call TRBJ1-2; 9 nucleotides line up with TRBD1. Unmatched junction bases numbered 10, after V lost 5 bases and J lost 6 bases. Per the germline V gene, CDR1 is SEHNR and CDR2 is FQNEAQ (reference sequence). This CDR3 contains 15 residues. CDR3 sequence reads: CASSPTQQGANGYTF. In DNA, the CDR3 is TGTGCCAGCAGCCCAACCCAACAGGGGGCTAATGGCTACACCTTC. The full variable domain, rest sourced from reference TRBV7-9 and TRBJ1-2, is DTGVSQNPRHKITKRGQNVTFRCDPISEHNRLYWYRQTLGQGPEFLTYFQNEAQLEKSRLLSDRFSAERPKGSFSTLEIQRTEQGDSAMYLCASSPTQQGANGYTFGSGTRLTVV.

The V and J genes are TRBV19 and TRBJ1-1, with a possible D match to TRBD1 (5 bases). CDR1 LNHDA and CDR2 SQIVND come from the germline V gene (reference sequence). The CDR3 has 14 amino acids. The V gene lost 5 bases and the J gene lost 1 base, with 11 bases spanning the gap. CDR3 nucleotides: TGTGCCAGTAGTGAAGGGGCCGAGAACACTGAAGCTTTCTTT. It is translated as CASSEGAENTEAFF. Based on the CDR3 plus reference TRBV19 and TRBJ1-1, the full variable domain is DGGITQSPKYLFRKEGQNVTLSCEQNLNHDAMYWYRQDPGQGLRLIYYSQIVNDFQKGDIAEGYSVSREKKESFPLTVTSAQKNPTAFYLCASSEGAENTEAFFGQGTRLTVV.

The chain links TRBV5-1 to TRBJ1-1; possibly TRBD1 for D (5 bases). The CDR3 sequence is 13 residues long. Germline V lookup: CDR1 SGHRS, CDR2 YFSETQ. The V end lost 1 base, the J end lost 1 base, and 5 bases lay between the germline ends. The CDR3 coding sequence is TGCGCCAGCAGCTTGAGGGGGAACACTGAAGCTTTCTTT. Translated, it gives CASSLRGNTEAFF.

The gene calls are TRBV19 and TRBJ2-6; 7 nucleotides match TRBD1. The V segment lost 5 bases and the J segment 0 bases; nucleotides outside the gene matches: 1. The CDR3 contains 15 residues. Per the germline V gene, CDR1 is LNHDA and CDR2 is SQIVND (reference sequence). The DNA for the CDR3 is TGTGCCAGTAGTCCAGGGGGCTCTGGGGCCAACGTCCTGACTTTC. This gives the protein CASSPGGSGANVLTF.

The genes are TRBV6-6 and TRBJ1-5; TRBD1 is a possible D gene (6 bases). The V end was cut by 7 bases, the J end by 6 bases, with 16 bases between. CDR3 length equals 14 residues. Germline-derived CDR1 and CDR2 are MNHNY and SVGAGI (reference sequence). The CDR3 nucleotides read TGTGCCAGCACCGAGGGCCAGGGGACTCAGCCCCAGCATTTT. It encodes CASTEGQGTQPQHF.

The chain links TRBV19 to TRBJ1-3; no reliable D call. V was pared by 5 bases and J by 9 bases, with 20 bases between. This CDR3 region has 15 residues. Germline CDR1 is LNHDA and CDR2 is SQIVND (reference sequence). CDR3 DNA: TGTGCCAGTAGTCCATCGGACCTTCAAGGGAGCACCATATATTTT. Its translation is CASSPSDLQGSTIYF.

The V call is TRBV5-1, the J call TRBJ2-2, with D perhaps matching TRBD2 (6 bases). This CDR3 is built from 16 residues. Trimming left V 4 bases short and J 0 bases short, with 13 bases between. Germline lookup yields CDR1 SGHRS and CDR2 YFSETQ. The CDR3 is CASSDRGRTNTGELFF. CDR3 sequence (DNA): TGCGCCAGCAGCGACCGGGGGAGGACGAACACCGGGGAGCTGTTTTTT. The full variable domain, rest sourced from reference TRBV5-1 and TRBJ2-2, is KAGVTQTPRYLIKTRGQQVTLSCSPISGHRSVSWYQQTPGQGLQFLFEYFSETQRNKGNFPGRFSGRQFSNSRSEMNVSTLELGDSALYLCASSDRGRTNTGELFFGEGSRLTVL.

The rearrangement links TRBV25-1 to TRBJ1-2; D remains ambiguous. The ends were cut back, 2 bases at V and 3 bases at J, with 7 bases in the middle. CDR3 length: 13 amino acids. CDR1 and CDR2 (germline): MGHDK, SYGVNS. The CDR3 DNA follows: TGTGCCAGCAGTGAAAGGGATGACTATGGCTACACCTTC. Translated, it gives CASSERDDYGYTF.

This rearrangement joins TRBV29-1 to TRBJ2-7; 7 bases map to TRBD2. J gave up 2 bases and V 4 bases, and 8 bases lay outside the gene matches. CDR1 is SQVTM, CDR2 ANQGSEA, per germline. The CDR3 is made up of 14 amino acids. The CDR3: CSVVWGREPYEQYF. CDR3 sequence (DNA): TGCAGCGTTGTCTGGGGGAGGGAGCCCTACGAGCAGTACTTC.

The chain carries TRBV19 and TRBJ1-4, with D unclear. This CDR3 spans 14 amino acids. Deletions cut 6 bases from V and 8 bases from J, with 16 bases between. CDR1 and CDR2 (germline): LNHDA, SQIVND (reference sequence). The CDR3, as DNA: TGTGCCAGTAGGACGGACGGGGTCGGGGAAAAACTGTTTTTT. This codes for CASRTDGVGEKLFF. Complete variable domain (other parts from reference TRBV19 and TRBJ1-4): DGGITQSPKYLFRKEGQNVTLSCEQNLNHDAMYWYRQDPGQGLRLIYYSQIVNDFQKGDIAEGYSVSREKKESFPLTVTSAQKNPTAFYLCASRTDGVGEKLFFGSGTQLSVL.

This clone has just a few counts. V is TRBV5-6 and J is TRBJ1-1; D may be TRBD1 (6 bases). The CDR3 contains 14 residues. Germline V gives CDR1 SGHDT, CDR2 YYEEEE. The germline V and J ends were trimmed by 0 bases and 6 bases, with 12 bases remaining between them. In nucleotides, the CDR3 is TGTGCCAGCAGCTTGGGGTCGGGGGCCGCTGAAGCTTTCTTT. It codes for CASSLGSGAAEAFF. The whole variable domain, remainder taken from reference TRBV5-6 and TRBJ1-1, is DAGVTQSPTHLIKTRGQQVTLRCSPKSGHDTVSWYQQALGQGPQFIFQYYEEEERQRGNFPDRFSGHQFPNYSSELNVNALLLGDSALYLCASSLGSGAAEAFFGQGTRLTVV.

This chain links TRBV9 with TRBJ2-1, with 9 bases lining up with TRBD2. Unmatched junction bases numbered 12, after V lost 10 bases and J lost 7 bases. Germline V lookup: CDR1 SGDLS, CDR2 YYNGEE. The CDR3 is 14 amino acids. DNA for the CDR3: TGTGCCCGCCCTATAGCGGGGGCCAGGAATGAGCAGTTCTTC. Amino acids: CARPIAGARNEQFF. The whole variable domain, filled in from reference TRBV9 and TRBJ2-1, reads DSGVTQTPKHLITATGQRVTLRCSPRSGDLSVYWYQQSLDQGLQFLIQYYNGEERAKGNILERFSAQQFPDLHSELNLSSLELGDSALYFCARPIAGARNEQFFGPGTRLTVL.

The chain has TRBV4-3 and TRBJ2-7; D not certain. Germline V gene sequence: CDR1 LGHNA, CDR2 YSLEER. The CDR3 has 14 residues. Trimming stripped 5 bases from V and 1 base from J, with 12 bases between. CDR3: CASSEVPVSYEQYF. CDR3 nucleotide sequence: TGCGCCAGCAGCGAGGTTCCGGTATCCTACGAGCAGTACTTC.

This clone turned up a few times. This chain links TRBV7-9 with TRBJ1-1; 12 nucleotides line up with TRBD1. The CDR3 runs to 16 residues. Germline V gene sequence: CDR1 SEHNR, CDR2 FQNEAQ (reference sequence). After removal of 0 bases from V and 7 bases from J, the junction contained 6 bases not matched to a gene. The CDR3 reads CASSLAPGQGADEAFF. CDR3 nucleotide sequence: TGTGCCAGCAGCTTAGCACCGGGACAGGGGGCGGATGAAGCTTTCTTT.